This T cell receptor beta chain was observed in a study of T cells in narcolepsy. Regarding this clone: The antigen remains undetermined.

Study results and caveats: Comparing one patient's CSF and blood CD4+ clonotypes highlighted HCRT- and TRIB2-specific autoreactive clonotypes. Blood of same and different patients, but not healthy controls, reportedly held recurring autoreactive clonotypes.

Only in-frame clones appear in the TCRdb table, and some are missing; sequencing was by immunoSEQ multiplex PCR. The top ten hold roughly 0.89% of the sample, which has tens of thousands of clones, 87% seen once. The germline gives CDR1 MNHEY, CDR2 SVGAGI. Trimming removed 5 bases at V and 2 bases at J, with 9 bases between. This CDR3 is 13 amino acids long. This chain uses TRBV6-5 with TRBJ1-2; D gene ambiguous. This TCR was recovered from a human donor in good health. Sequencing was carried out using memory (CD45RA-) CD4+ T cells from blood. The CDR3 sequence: CASSPGSNYGYTF. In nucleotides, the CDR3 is TGTGCCAGCAGTCCCGGAAGCAACTATGGCTACACCTTC.